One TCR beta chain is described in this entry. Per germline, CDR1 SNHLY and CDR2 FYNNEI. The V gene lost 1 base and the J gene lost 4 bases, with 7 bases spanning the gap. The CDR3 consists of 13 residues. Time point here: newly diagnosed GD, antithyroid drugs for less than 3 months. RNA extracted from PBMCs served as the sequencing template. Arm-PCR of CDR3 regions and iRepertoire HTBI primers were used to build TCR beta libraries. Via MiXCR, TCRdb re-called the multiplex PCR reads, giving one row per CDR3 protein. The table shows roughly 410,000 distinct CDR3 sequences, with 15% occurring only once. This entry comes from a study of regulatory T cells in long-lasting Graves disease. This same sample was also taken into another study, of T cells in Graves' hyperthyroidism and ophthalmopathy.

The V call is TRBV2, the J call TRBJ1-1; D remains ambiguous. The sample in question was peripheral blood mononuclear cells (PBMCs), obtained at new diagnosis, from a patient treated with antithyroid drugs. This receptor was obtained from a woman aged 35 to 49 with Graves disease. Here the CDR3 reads CASSEDRTTEAFF. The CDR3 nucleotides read TGTGCCAGCAGTGAAGACAGAACCACTGAAGCTTTCTTT.